The clone carrying this T cell receptor beta chain was counted a few times. The PCR was carried out with 60 Vbeta primers and 13 Jbeta primers. Generated by immunoSEQ multiplex PCR, the TCRdb table keeps only in-frame clones and is missing some. This table has over 150,000 clones, 65% to 90% appearing once. The sample originates from a study of cytomegalovirus exposure and HLA in healthy donors. The sample taken for sequencing was PBMCs. The sequence derives from a male donor in good health and CMV-seronegative.

The CDR3 spells CASSRQGWTDTQYF. CDR3 DNA sequence: TGTGCCAGCAGTAGACAGGGGTGGACAGATACGCAGTATTTT. V usage is TRBV27 and J usage is TRBJ2-3, with 8 positions matching TRBD1. Germline lookup yields CDR1 MNHEY and CDR2 SMNVEV (reference sequence). The CDR3 has 14 residues. Trimming removed 5 bases from V and 3 bases from J; junction bases left unmatched: 4.